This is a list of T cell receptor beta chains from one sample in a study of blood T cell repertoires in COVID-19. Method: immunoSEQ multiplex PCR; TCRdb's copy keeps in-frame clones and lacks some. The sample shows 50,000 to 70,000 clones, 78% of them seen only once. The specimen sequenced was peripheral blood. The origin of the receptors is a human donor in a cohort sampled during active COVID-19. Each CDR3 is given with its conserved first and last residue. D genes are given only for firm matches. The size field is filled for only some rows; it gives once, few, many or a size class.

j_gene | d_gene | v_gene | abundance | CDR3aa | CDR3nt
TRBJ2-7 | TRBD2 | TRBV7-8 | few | CASSLGLAGASPWDEQYF | TGTGCCAGCAGCTTAGGACTAGCGGGAGCCTCTCCTTGGGACGAGCAGTACTTC
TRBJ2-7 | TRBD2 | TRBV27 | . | CASSPDWGGAYEQYF | TGTGCCAGCAGTCCCGACTGGGGGGGAGCCTACGAGCAGTACTTC
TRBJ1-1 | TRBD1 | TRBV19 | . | CASGTVMNTEAFF | TGTGCCAGTGGGACAGTTATGAACACTGAAGCTTTCTTT
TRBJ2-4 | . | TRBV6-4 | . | CASSGPQGF | TGTGCCAGCAGTGGCCCCCAGGGCTTC
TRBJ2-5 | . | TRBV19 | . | CAKPTVQETQYF | TGTGCCAAACCGACAGTCCAAGAGACCCAGTACTTC
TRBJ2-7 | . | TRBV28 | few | CASSISYEQYF | TGTGCCAGCAGTATCAGCTACGAGCAGTACTTC
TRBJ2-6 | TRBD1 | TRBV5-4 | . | CASSLGDSSGANVLTF | TGTGCCAGCAGCTTGGGGGACAGCTCTGGGGCCAACGTCCTGACTTTC
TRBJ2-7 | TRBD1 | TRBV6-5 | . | CASRGQSYEQYF | TGTGCCAGCAGGGGACAGTCCTACGAGCAGTACTTC
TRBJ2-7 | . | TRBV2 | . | CASRWPTMGEEQYF | TGTGCCAGCAGATGGCCGACGATGGGAGAAGAGCAGTACTTC
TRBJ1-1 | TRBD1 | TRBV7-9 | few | CASSEDREAFF | TGTGCCAGCAGCGAGGACAGGGAAGCTTTCTTT
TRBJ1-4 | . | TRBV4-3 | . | CASSARKRAPNEKLFF | TGCGCCAGCAGCGCACGAAAGAGGGCCCCTAATGAAAAACTGTTTTTT
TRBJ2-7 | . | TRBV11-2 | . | CASSPQRVYEQYF | TGTGCCAGCAGTCCCCAACGGGTCTACGAGCAGTACTTC
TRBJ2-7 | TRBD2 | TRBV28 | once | CASSLAGWGEGYEQYF | TGTGCCAGCAGTCTAGCGGGTTGGGGGGAAGGGTACGAGCAGTACTTC
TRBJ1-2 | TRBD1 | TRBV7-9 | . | CASSQGGFIGPYGYTF | TGTGCCAGCAGCCAGGGGGGTTTTATAGGGCCCTACGGCTACACCTTC
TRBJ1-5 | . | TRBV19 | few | CASSVLGGSNQPQHF | TGTGCCAGTAGTGTTTTAGGGGGAAGCAATCAGCCCCAGCATTTT
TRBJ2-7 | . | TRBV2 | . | CASSASYEQYF | TGTGCCAGCAGTGCATCCTACGAGCAGTACTTC
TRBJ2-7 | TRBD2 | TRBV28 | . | CASSAGLAGFGEQYF | TGTGCCAGCAGCGCCGGGCTAGCGGGCTTTGGGGAGCAGTACTTC
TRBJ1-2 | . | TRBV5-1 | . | CASSLEGYGYTF | TGCGCCAGCAGCTTAGAGGGCTATGGCTACACCTTC
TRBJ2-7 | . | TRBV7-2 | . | CASSPLGRGYEQYF | TGTGCCAGCAGCCCCCTGGGGAGGGGGTACGAGCAGTACTTC
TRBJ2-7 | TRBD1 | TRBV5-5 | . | CASSPQGQGAPYEQYF | TGTGCCAGCAGCCCCCAAGGACAGGGGGCTCCATACGAGCAGTACTTC
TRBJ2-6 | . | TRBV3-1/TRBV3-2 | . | CASRAQGSGANVLTF | TGTGCCAGCAGGGCACAGGGCTCTGGGGCCAACGTCCTGACTTTC
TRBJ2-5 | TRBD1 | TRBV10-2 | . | CASSHWTGRVWETQYF | TGCGCCAGCAGCCACTGGACAGGGCGGGTCTGGGAGACCCAGTACTTC